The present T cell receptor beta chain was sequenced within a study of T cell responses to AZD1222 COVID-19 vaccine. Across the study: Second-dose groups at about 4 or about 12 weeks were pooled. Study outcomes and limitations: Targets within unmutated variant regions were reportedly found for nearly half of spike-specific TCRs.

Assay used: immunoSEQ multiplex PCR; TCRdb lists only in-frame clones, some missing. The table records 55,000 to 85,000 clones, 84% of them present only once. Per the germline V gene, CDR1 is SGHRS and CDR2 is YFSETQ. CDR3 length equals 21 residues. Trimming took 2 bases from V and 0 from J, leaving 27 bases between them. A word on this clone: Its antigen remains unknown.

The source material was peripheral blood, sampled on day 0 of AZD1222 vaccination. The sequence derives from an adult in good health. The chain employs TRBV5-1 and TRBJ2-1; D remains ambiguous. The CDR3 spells CASSLPLGFSTPLSSYNEQFF. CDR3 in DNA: TGCGCCAGCAGCTTACCCCTGGGATTTTCTACACCCCTAAGCTCCTACAATGAGCAGTTCTTC.